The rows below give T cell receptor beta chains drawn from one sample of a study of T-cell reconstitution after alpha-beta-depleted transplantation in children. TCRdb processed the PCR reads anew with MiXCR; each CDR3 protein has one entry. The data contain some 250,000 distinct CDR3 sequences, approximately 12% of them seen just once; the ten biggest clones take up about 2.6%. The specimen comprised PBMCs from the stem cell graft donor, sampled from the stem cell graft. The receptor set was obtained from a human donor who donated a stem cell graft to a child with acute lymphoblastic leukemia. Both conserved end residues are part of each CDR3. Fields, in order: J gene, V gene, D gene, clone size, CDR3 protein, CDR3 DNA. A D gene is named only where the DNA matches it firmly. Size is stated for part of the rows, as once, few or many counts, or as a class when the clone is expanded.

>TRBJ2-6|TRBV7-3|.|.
CASRLTSSGANVLTF
TGTGCCAGCAGGTTGACAAGCTCTGGGGCCAACGTCCTGACTTTC
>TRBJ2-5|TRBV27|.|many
CASSLYQETQYF
TGTGCCAGCAGTCTCTATCAAGAGACCCAGTACTTC
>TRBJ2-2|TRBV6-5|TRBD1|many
CASSYRDSTGELFF
TGTGCCAGCAGTTACAGGGACAGCACCGGGGAGCTGTTTTTT
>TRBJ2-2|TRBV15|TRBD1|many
CATSRASYRGLAGELFF
TGTGCCACCAGCAGAGCCAGTTACAGGGGCCTCGCCGGGGAGCTGTTTTTT
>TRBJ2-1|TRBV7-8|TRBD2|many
CASSSGAGGGFNEQFF
TGTGCCAGCAGTTCGGGGGCGGGGGGCGGCTTCAATGAGCAGTTCTTC
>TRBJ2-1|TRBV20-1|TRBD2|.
CSAREQGLAGSEQFF
TGCAGTGCTAGAGAACAGGGACTAGCGGGCAGTGAGCAGTTCTTC
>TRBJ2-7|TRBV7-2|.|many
CASSLLASYEQYF
TGTGCCAGCAGCTTACTAGCGTCCTACGAGCAGTACTTC
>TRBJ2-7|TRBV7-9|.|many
CASSGRSDEQYF
TGTGCCAGCAGCGGGCGGAGCGACGAGCAGTACTTC
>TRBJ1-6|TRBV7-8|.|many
CASSPVTAPLHF
TGTGCCAGCAGCCCCGTTACGGCACCCCTCCACTTT
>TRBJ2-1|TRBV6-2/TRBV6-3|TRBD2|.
CASSPPGLAGPIGSGEQFF
TGTGCCAGCAGCCCTCCGGGACTAGCGGGACCCATCGGGAGTGGTGAGCAGTTCTTC
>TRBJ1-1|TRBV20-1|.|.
CSALHRMNTEAFF
TGCAGTGCCCTCCACAGAATGAACACTGAAGCTTTCTTC
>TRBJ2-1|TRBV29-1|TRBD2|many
CSVPGLAFNEQFF
TGCAGCGTTCCGGGACTAGCGTTCAATGAGCAGTTCTTC
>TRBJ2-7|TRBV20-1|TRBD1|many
CSAPPGQGSGEQYF
TGCAGTGCTCCCCCGGGACAGGGAAGTGGCGAGCAGTACTTC
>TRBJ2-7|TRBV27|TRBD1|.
CASSFAGTATKTYYEQYF
TGTGCCAGCAGTTTCGCCGGGACAGCGACTAAAACTTACTACGAGCAGTACTTC
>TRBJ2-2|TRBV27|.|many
CASSLSGAAGELFF
TGTGCCAGCAGTTTATCTGGGGCAGCCGGGGAGCTGTTTTTT
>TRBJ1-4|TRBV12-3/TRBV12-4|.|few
CASSHGVGPSATNEKLFF
TGTGCCAGCAGCCACGGCGTAGGCCCCTCCGCAACTAATGAAAAACTGTTTTTT
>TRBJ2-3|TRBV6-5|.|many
CASSYSLATSTDTQYF
TGTGCCAGCAGTTACTCGCTAGCGACTAGCACAGATACGCAGTATTTT
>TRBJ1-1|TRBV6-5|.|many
CASSWSAENTEAFF
TGTGCCAGCAGTTGGTCCGCAGAGAACACTGAAGCTTTCTTT
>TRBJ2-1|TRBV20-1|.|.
CSAREGRDNEQFF
TGCAGTGCTAGAGAAGGGCGGGACAATGAGCAGTTCTTC
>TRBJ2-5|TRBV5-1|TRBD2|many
CASSLSASGEETQYF
TGCGCCAGCAGCTTGTCGGCTAGCGGGGAAGAGACCCAGTACTTC
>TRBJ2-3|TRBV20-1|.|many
CSARAPDTQYF
TGCAGTGCTAGAGCTCCAGATACGCAGTATTTT
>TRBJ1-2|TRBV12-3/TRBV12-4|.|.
CASSLKGAPNYGYTF
TGTGCCAGCAGTTTAAAAGGAGCCCCTAACTATGGCTACACCTTC
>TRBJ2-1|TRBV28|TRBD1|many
CASTSGTESYNEQFF
TGTGCCAGCACCTCCGGGACAGAATCCTACAATGAGCAGTTCTTC
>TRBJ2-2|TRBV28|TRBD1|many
CASCNRDRGPRGELFF
TGTGCCAGCTGCAACCGGGACAGGGGGCCGAGGGGGGAGCTGTTTTTT
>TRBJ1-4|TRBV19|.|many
CASRGRHLATNEKLFF
TGTGCCAGTAGAGGCAGGCACCTCGCAACTAATGAAAAACTGTTTTTT
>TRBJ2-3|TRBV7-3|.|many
CASSLRWGADTQYF
TGTGCCAGCAGCTTAAGATGGGGCGCAGATACGCAGTATTTT
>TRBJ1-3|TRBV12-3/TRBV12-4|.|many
CASTLNRVLIGNTIYF
TGTGCCAGCACCCTAAACAGGGTGCTGATAGGAAACACCATATATTTT
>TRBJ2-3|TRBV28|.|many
CASSRLGAGDTQYF
TGTGCCAGCAGTCGCCTCGGGGCGGGAGATACGCAGTATTTT
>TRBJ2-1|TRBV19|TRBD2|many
CASSEFSGPPNEQFF
TGTGCCAGTAGCGAGTTTAGCGGGCCACCCAATGAGCAGTTCTTC